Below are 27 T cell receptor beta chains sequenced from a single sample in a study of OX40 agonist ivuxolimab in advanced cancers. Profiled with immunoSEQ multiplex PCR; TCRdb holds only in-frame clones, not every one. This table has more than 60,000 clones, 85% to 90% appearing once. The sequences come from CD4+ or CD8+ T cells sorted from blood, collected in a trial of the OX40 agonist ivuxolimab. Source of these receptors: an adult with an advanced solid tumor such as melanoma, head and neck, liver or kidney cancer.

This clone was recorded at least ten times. The CDR3 sequence is CASSQGFTAATNEKLFF. CDR3 DNA sequence: TGTGCCAGCAGCCAAGGGTTTACAGCCGCAACTAATGAAAAACTGTTTTTT. The chain joins TRBV4-2 to TRBJ1-4; no clear D gene. The CDR3 extends over 17 amino acids. Germline CDR1 reads LGHNA; CDR2 reads YNFKEQ. V was trimmed by 1 base and J by 0 bases, leaving 12 bases between them.

DNA of the CDR3: TGTGCCAGCGCCAGCGGATACACCGGGGAGCTGTTTTTT. Translating it yields CASASGYTGELFF. The chain employs TRBV11-2 and TRBJ2-2, with D tentatively TRBD2 (5 bases). The V end lost 8 bases, the J end lost 3 bases, and 10 bases lay between the germline ends. Germline CDR1 reads SGHAT; CDR2 reads FQNNGV. The CDR3 spans 13 residues.

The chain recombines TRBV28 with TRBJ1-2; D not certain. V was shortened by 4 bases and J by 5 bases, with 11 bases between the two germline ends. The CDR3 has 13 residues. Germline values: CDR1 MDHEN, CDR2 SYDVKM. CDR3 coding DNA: TGTGCCAGCAGTTCCCCTCGCCGGTATGGCTACACCTTC. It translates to CASSSPRRYGYTF.

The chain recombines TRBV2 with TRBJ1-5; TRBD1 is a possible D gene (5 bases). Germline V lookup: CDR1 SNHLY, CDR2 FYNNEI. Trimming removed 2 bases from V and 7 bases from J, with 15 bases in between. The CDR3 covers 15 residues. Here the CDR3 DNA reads TGTGCCAGCAGTGAAACGGGCAGGGAGGGACAGCCCCAGCATTTT. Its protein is CASSETGREGQPQHF.

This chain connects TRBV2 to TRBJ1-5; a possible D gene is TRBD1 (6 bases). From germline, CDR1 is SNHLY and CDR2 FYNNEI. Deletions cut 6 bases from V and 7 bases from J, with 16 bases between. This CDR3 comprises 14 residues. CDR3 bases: TGTGCCAGCAGCCCCACGGGGGGGCCCCAGCCCCAGCATTTT. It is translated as CASSPTGGPQPQHF.

In DNA form, the CDR3 reads TGTGCCAGCAGTCTAGGGGTCCCCTATGGCTACACCTTC. Translation gives CASSLGVPYGYTF. V and J are TRBV28 and TRBJ1-2; tentative D call: TRBD1 (5 bases). The CDR3 covers 13 residues. Looked up from germline, CDR1 is MDHEN and CDR2 is SYDVKM. Trimming left V 5 bases short and J 4 bases short, with 11 bases between.

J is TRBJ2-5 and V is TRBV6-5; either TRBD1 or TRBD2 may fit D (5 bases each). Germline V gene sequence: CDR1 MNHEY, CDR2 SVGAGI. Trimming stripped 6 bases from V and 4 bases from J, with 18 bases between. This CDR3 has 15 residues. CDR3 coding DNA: TGTGCCAGCAGGGCCGGGACGTCCCCGAGAGAGACCCAGTACTTC. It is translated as CASRAGTSPRETQYF.

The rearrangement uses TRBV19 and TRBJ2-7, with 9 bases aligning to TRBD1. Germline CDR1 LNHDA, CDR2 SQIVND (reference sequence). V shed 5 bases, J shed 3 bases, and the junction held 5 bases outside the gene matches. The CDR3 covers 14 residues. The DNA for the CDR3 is TGTGCCAGTAGTCCTGGGACAGGGTTCTACGAGCAGTACTTC. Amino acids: CASSPGTGFYEQYF. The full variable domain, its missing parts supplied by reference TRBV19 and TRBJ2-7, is DGGITQSPKYLFRKEGQNVTLSCEQNLNHDAMYWYRQDPGQGLRLIYYSQIVNDFQKGDIAEGYSVSREKKESFPLTVTSAQKNPTAFYLCASSPGTGFYEQYFGPGTRLTVT.

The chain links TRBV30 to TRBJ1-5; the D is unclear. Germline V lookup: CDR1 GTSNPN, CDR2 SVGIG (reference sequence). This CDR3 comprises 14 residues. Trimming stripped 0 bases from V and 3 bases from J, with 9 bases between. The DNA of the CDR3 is TGTGCCTGGAGTGTAGGGTTATTCAATCAGCCCCAGCATTTT. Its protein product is CAWSVGLFNQPQHF.

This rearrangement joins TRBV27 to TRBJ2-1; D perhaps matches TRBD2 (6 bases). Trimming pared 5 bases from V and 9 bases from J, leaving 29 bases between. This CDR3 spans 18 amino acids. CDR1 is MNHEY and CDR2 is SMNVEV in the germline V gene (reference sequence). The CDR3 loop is CASSKGTGVRQRIGEQFF. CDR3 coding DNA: TGTGCCAGCAGTAAAGGGACTGGGGTACGGCAGAGAATTGGTGAGCAGTTCTTC.

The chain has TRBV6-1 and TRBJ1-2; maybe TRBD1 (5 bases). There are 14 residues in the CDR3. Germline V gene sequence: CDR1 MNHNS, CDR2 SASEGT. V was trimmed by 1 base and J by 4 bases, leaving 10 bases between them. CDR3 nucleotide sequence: TGTGCCAGCAGTGAAGTTCGGGGGGGCTATGGCTACACCTTC. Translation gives CASSEVRGGYGYTF.

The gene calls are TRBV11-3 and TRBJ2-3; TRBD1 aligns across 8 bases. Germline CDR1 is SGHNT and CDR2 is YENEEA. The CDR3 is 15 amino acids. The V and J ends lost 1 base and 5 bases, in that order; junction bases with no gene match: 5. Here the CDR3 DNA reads TGTGCCAGCAGCTTAGGCGGACAGGGAGGAGATACGCAGTATTTT. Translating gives CASSLGGQGGDTQYF.

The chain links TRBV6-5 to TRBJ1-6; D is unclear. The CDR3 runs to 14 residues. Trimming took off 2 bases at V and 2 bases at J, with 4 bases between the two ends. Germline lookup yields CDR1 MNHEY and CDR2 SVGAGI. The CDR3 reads CASSYDPYNSPLHF. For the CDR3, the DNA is TGTGCCAGCAGTTACGACCCCTATAATTCACCCCTCCACTTT.

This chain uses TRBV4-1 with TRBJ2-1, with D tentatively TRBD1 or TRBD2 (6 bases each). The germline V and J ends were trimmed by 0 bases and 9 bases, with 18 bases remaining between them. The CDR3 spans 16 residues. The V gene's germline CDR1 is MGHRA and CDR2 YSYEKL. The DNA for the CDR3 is TGCGCCAGCAGCCAAGAGGCTCCGGGGGCGGCATCTGAGCAGTTCTTC. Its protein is CASSQEAPGAASEQFF.

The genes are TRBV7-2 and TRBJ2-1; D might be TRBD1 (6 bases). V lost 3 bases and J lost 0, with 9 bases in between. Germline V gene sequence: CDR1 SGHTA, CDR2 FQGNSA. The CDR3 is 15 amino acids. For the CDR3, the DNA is TGTGCCAGCAGCTTGCAGGGGAGCTCCTACAATGAGCAGTTCTTC. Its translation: CASSLQGSSYNEQFF.

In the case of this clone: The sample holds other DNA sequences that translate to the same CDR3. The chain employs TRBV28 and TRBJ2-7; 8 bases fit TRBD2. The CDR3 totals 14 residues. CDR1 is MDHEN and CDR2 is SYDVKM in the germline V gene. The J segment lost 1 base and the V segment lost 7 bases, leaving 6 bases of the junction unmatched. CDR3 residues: CASITGLASYEQYF. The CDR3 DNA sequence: TGTGCCAGCATAACTGGACTAGCATCCTACGAGCAGTACTTC.

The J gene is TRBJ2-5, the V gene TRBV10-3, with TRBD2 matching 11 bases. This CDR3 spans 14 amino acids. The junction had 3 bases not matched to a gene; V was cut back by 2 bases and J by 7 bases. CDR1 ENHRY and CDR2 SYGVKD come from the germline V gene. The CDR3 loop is CAISETSGRGTQYF. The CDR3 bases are TGTGCCATCAGTGAGACTAGCGGGAGAGGGACCCAGTACTTC.

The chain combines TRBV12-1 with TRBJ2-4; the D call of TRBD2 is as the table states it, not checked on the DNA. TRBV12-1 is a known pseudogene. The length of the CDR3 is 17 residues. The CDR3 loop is CASSFIAGGPSKNIQYF. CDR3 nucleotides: TGTGCCAGCAGCTTCATAGCGGGAGGGCCCTCCAAAAACATTCAGTACTTC.

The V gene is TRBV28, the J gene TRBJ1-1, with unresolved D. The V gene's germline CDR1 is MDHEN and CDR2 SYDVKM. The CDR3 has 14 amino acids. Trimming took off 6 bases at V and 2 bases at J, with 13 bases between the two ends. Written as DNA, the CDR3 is TGTGCCAGCAGACCGGGAGGGCGCAACACTGAAGCTTTCTTT. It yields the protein CASRPGGRNTEAFF.

CDR3 protein: CASSLAGGPYNEQFF. CDR3 nucleotides: TGTGCCAGCAGCTTAGCGGGAGGGCCATACAATGAGCAGTTCTTC. This chain joins TRBV11-3 and TRBJ2-1; 8 bases align to TRBD2. The CDR3 sequence is 15 residues long. Germline V CDR1 and CDR2: SGHNT, YENEEA. The V gene end was trimmed by 1 base and the J gene end by 4 bases; junction bases not matched to a gene: 3.

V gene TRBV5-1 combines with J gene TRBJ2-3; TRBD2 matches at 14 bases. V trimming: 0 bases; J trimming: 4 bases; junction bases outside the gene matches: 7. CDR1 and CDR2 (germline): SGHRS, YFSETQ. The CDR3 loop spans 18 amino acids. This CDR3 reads CASSLGGLAGGRSDTQYF. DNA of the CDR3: TGCGCCAGCAGCTTGGGAGGACTAGCGGGGGGAAGATCAGATACGCAGTATTTT. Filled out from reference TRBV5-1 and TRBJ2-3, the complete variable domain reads KAGVTQTPRYLIKTRGQQVTLSCSPISGHRSVSWYQQTPGQGLQFLFEYFSETQRNKGNFPGRFSGRQFSNSRSEMNVSTLELGDSALYLCASSLGGLAGGRSDTQYFGPGTRLTVL.

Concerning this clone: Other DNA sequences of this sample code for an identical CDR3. DNA for the CDR3: TGTGCCAGCTCACCACTAGCGAGTGATACGCAGTATTTT. This gives the protein CASSPLASDTQYF. The chain links TRBV18 to TRBJ2-3; D might be TRBD2 (5 bases). Per the germline V gene, CDR1 is KGHSH and CDR2 is LQKENI. Trimming removed 1 base at V and 6 bases at J, with 8 bases between. The CDR3 length is 13 residues.

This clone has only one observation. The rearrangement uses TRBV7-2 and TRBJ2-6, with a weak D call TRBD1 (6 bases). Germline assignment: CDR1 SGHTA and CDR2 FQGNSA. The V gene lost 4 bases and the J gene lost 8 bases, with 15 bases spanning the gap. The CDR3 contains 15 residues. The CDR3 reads CASSSDPGTSNVLTF. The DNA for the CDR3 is TGTGCCAGCAGCTCGGACCCTGGGACATCCAACGTCCTGACTTTC. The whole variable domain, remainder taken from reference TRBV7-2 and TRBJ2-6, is GAGVSQSPSNKVTEKGKDVELRCDPISGHTALYWYRQSLGQGLEFLIYFQGNSAPDKSGLPSDRFSAERTGGSVSTLTIQRTQQEDSAVYLCASSSDPGTSNVLTFGAGSRLTVL.

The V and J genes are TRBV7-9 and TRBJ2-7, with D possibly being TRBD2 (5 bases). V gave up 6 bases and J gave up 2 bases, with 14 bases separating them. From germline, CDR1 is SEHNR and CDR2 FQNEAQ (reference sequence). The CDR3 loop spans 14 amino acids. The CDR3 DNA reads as TGTGCCAGCAGGGCCGGGATATCAACCTACGAGCAGTACTTC. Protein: CASRAGISTYEQYF.

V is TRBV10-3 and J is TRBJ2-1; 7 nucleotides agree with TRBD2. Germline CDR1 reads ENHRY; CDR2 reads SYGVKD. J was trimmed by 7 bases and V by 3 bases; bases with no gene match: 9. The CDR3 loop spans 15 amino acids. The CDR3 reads CAISDWREQVNEQFF. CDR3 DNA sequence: TGTGCCATCAGTGATTGGCGGGAGCAGGTGAATGAGCAGTTCTTC.

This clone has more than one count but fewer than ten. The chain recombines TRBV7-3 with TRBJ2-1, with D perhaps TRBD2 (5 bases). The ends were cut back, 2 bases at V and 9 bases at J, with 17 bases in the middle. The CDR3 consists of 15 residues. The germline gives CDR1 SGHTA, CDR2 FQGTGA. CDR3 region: CASSLVLAGLGEQFF. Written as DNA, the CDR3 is TGTGCCAGCAGCTTAGTCCTAGCAGGACTCGGTGAGCAGTTCTTC.

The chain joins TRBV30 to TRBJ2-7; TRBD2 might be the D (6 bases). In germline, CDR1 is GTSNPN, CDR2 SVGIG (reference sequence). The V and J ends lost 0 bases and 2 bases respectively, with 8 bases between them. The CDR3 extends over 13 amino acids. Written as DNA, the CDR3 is TGTGCCTGGAGTGTTTCGGGAGCCTACGAGCAGTACTTC. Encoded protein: CAWSVSGAYEQYF.